This T cell receptor beta chain derives from a study of technical replicates of blood from a handful of donors. This clone was picked up a small number of times. Repertoires were generated with immunoSEQ multiplex PCR, while TCRdb's copy carries only in-frame clones and drops some. The data show 90,000 to 100,000 clones, with less than 95% seen just once and approximately 0.33% held by the top ten. The CDR3 contains 15 residues. The ends lost 7 bases at V and 2 bases at J; junction bases unmatched: 7. Germline lookup yields CDR1 LNHDA and CDR2 SQIVND (reference sequence). The sequence derives from a human donor in good health. The sample comprised T cells isolated from PBMCs. The genes are TRBV19 and TRBJ1-2; 10 positions agree with TRBD1. The CDR3 sequence is CASKSPGQGNYGYTF. For the CDR3, the DNA is TGTGCCAGTAAATCTCCGGGACAGGGGAACTATGGCTACACCTTC.